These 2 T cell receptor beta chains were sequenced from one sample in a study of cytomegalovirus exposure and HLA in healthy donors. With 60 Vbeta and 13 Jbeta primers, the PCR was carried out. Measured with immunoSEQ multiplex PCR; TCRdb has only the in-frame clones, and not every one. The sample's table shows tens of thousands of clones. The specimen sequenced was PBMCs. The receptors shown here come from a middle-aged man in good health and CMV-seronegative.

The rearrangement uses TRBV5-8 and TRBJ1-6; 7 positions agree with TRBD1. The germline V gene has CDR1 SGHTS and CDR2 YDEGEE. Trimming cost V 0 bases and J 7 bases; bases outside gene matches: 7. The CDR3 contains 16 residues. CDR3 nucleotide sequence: TGTGCCAGCAGCTTGGCCGAGGGGGCGAGGAATTCACCCCTCCACTTT. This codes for CASSLAEGARNSPLHF.

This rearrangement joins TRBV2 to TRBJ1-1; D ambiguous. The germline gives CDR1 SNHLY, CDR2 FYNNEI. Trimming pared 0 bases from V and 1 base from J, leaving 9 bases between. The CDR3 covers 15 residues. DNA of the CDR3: TGTGCCAGCAGTGAAGCCAGTCGGGGGAACACTGAAGCTTTCTTT. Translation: CASSEASRGNTEAFF.